Listed below are T cell receptor beta chains from one sample, sequenced in a study of tumor-infiltrating lymphocytes in primary liver carcinoma. From the multiplex PCR reads, TCRdb called clonotypes with MiXCR, one entry per CDR3 protein. The data show hundreds of thousands of distinct CDR3 sequences, more than 55% seen once. Sequencing used peripheral blood. The receptors derive from a middle-aged man with primary liver carcinoma and hepatitis B virus infection. Both conserved end residues are part of each CDR3. D genes are given only for firm matches. Clone size is stated in some rows and not others, as once, few, many or a class when expanded.

cdr3_length,j_call,d_call,clone_size,v_call,cdr3_nt,cdr3_aa
13,TRBJ1-2,NA,NA,TRBV5-6,TGTGCCAGCAGCTTAGGGAGATCTTATGACTACACCTTC,CASSLGRSYDYTF
13,TRBJ1-2,NA,NA,TRBV28,TGTGCCAGCAAGAAGAAGCCCCAATTTGGCTGCACCTTC,CASKKKPQFGCTF
14,TRBJ2-3,TRBD2,NA,TRBV24-1,TGTGTCACCAGTGACCGGGAGGTTACAGATACGCAGTATTTT,CVTSDREVTDTQYF
16,TRBJ2-7,NA,NA,TRBV6-5,TGTGCCAAAAGTTACGCCAGGAACTCCCCTCCCTACGAGCAGTACTTC,CAKSYARNSPPYEQYF
12,TRBJ2-2,NA,NA,TRBV18,TGTGCCAGCGGATTTGTTACCGGGGAGCTGTTTTTT,CASGFVTGELFF
16,TRBJ2-7,TRBD2,many,TRBV6-5,TGTGCCAGCAGTTCACATGATAGCGGGCCCTCCTACGAGCAGTACTTC,CASSSHDSGPSYEQYF
16,TRBJ2-1,TRBD2,few,TRBV5-6,TGTGCCAGCAGCCTGGTCGGACTAGCGGGATCTGCCGAGCAGTTCTTC,CASSLVGLAGSAEQFF
13,TRBJ2-3,NA,NA,TRBV28,TGTGCCAGCAGTTTAGGGACCACAGATAGGCAGTATTTT,CASSLGTTDRQYF
14,TRBJ1-2,TRBD1,NA,TRBV7-9,TGTGCCAGCAGCCGGGGACAGAGTAACTATGGCTACACCTTC,CASSRGQSNYGYTF
13,TRBJ1-1,NA,few,TRBV5-5,TGTGCCAGCAGCTTCCGGGGGGGGAATGAAGCTTTCTTT,CASSFRGGNEAFF
15,TRBJ2-3,TRBD1,NA,TRBV11-3,TGTGCCAGCAGCCGCTGGGCAGGGGGCGAAGATACGCAGTATTTT,CASSRWAGGEDTQYF
13,TRBJ2-7,TRBD1,NA,TRBV12-3/TRBV12-4,TGTGCCAGCAGTTTACCCGACAGGGGCGAGGAGTACTTC,CASSLPDRGEEYF
16,TRBJ2-1,TRBD1,many,TRBV6-1,TGTGCCAGCAGTCAAGGGACAGGGGGGCGAGGCAATGAGCAGTTCTTC,CASSQGTGGRGNEQFF
12,TRBJ1-2,TRBD1,NA,TRBV2,TGTGCCAGCAGCGGGGACAGCTATGGCTACACCTTC,CASSGDSYGYTF
12,TRBJ2-2,NA,NA,TRBV11-3,TGTGCCAACAGCCTACACACCGGGGAGCTGTTTTTT,CANSLHTGELFF
18,TRBJ2-3,TRBD2,NA,TRBV5-4,TGTGCCAGCAGCCCCCTAGCGGGAGGGCTGCGTAGCATAGATACGCAGTATTTT,CASSPLAGGLRSIDTQYF
18,TRBJ1-1,NA,NA,TRBV6-1,TGTGCCAGCAGTGAACAGGAGCCAGATATCTATGGAGGCACTGAAGCTTTCTTT,CASSEQEPDIYGGTEAFF
16,TRBJ2-3,TRBD2,NA,TRBV4-3,TGCGCCAGCAGCCAAGAGACTAGCGGGGTTGGAGATACGCAGTATTTT,CASSQETSGVGDTQYF
14,TRBJ2-5,TRBD1,NA,TRBV29-1,TGCAGCGCCGGAGGGACAGGGGGCCGAGAGACAAAGTACTTC,CSAGGTGGRETKYF
17,TRBJ2-5,TRBD2,many,TRBV6-2/TRBV6-3,TGTGCCAGCAGTTACGGCACACAACTAGCGATCCAAGAGACCCAGTACTTC,CASSYGTQLAIQETQYF
14,TRBJ2-3,NA,NA,TRBV29-1,TGCAACTTACCAGGTGGGGCGTACACAGATACGCAGTATTTT,CNLPGGAYTDTQYF
15,TRBJ2-5,NA,NA,TRBV5-1,TGCGCCAGCAGCTTGGAACAGAAGTATTTGGAGACCCAGTGCTTC,CASSLEQKYLETQCF
11,TRBJ2-1,TRBD1,many,TRBV7-8,TGTGCCAGCAGCCCTGGACAGGGTCTATTCTTC,CASSPGQGLFF
16,TRBJ1-2,NA,NA,TRBV24-1,TGTGCCTCCAGTGATTATGGACCCGGAGAGAACTATGGCTACACCTTC,CASSDYGPGENYGYTF
13,TRBJ1-5,NA,NA,TRBV12-3/TRBV12-4,TGTGTCAGCAGTTACGGTGAGGGACAGCCCCAGCATTTT,CVSSYGEGQPQHF
16,TRBJ2-3,NA,NA,TRBV11-2,TGTGCCAGCAACTTAGAGGCGGCCGCTAGCACAGATACGCAGTATTTT,CASNLEAAASTDTQYF
15,TRBJ2-3,TRBD2,NA,TRBV5-4,TGTGCCAGCAGCTTGAGCCGGGGGGGCACAGATACGCAGTATTTT,CASSLSRGGTDTQYF
13,TRBJ1-4,TRBD1,NA,TRBV6-6,TGTGCCAGCAACGACAGGGTCGATGAAAAACTGTTTTTT,CASNDRVDEKLFF
17,TRBJ2-2,TRBD2,few,TRBV5-1,TGCGCTAGCAGCTTGGAGCCAGCGGGAGTTTCGGGCGGGGAGCTGTATTTT,CASSLEPAGVSGGELYF
12,TRBJ2-1,NA,NA,TRBV5-1,TGCGCCAGCAGCTTGGAGCACAACGAGCAGTTCTTC,CASSLEHNEQFF
15,TRBJ2-7,TRBD1,few,TRBV5-4,TGTGCCAGCAGCAAGCCGGGACAGGTATCCTACGAGCAGTACTTC,CASSKPGQVSYEQYF
14,TRBJ1-1,NA,NA,TRBV6-6,TGTGCTAGCGTCCTCGGGCAGGCCAACACTGAAGCTTTCTTT,CASVLGQANTEAFF
15,TRBJ2-7,NA,NA,TRBV4-2,TGTGCCAGCAGCCAAGAGGCTAGCAGGAGGGGGGAGCAGTACTTC,CASSQEASRRGEQYF
12,TRBJ2-7,NA,NA,TRBV29-1,TGCAGCGTTGGAAGGGATAGGCGGGAGCAGTACTTC,CSVGRDRREQYF
14,TRBJ2-3,NA,NA,TRBV28,TGTGCCAGCAGTTTTAGAGCGCGCACAGATACGCAGTATTTT,CASSFRARTDTQYF
14,TRBJ1-5,NA,few,TRBV28,TGTGCCAGCAGTTTACGCCCCAATTATCAGCCCCAGCATTTT,CASSLRPNYQPQHF
17,TRBJ1-6,NA,many,TRBV28,TGTGCCAGCAGTTTCCTATTCCGAGGGAACTATAATTCACCCCTCCACTTT,CASSFLFRGNYNSPLHF
15,TRBJ1-1,NA,many,TRBV6-2/TRBV6-3,TGTGCCAGCAGACGACAGGTCCAAATCAACACTGAAGCTTTCTTT,CASRRQVQINTEAFF
13,TRBJ2-1,NA,few,TRBV7-9,TGTGCCAGCAACTCGGACAGCTACAATGAGCAGTTCTTC,CASNSDSYNEQFF
18,TRBJ2-2,TRBD2,NA,TRBV2,TGTGCCAGCAAAAGTTACGGGACTAGCGGGCTGAACACCGGGGAGCTGTTTTTT,CASKSYGTSGLNTGELFF
15,TRBJ1-5,TRBD1,NA,TRBV12-3/TRBV12-4,TGTGCCAGCAGGCCCGGGACAGGGAGCAATCAGCCCCAGCGTTTT,CASRPGTGSNQPQRF
15,TRBJ2-7,NA,NA,TRBV7-9,TGTGCCAGCAGCTCCACCATGACAGTATCCTACGAGCAGTACTTC,CASSSTMTVSYEQYF